This T cell receptor beta chain came from a study of lymphopenia after photon versus proton radiotherapy. Study observations and caveats: After the lymphocyte nadir, photon-treated repertoires showed oligoclonal expansion, especially of CD8+ Temra cells.

CDR3 size: 17 residues. Germline V CDR1 and CDR2: LGHNA, YNFKEQ. With 0 bases removed from V and 5 bases from J, the gap between germline ends came to 17 bases. Sequencing used immunoSEQ multiplex PCR; TCRdb keeps in-frame clones, though not all of them. This sample has approximately 22,000 clones; around four fifths occur once, and the top ten carry around 21%. With respect to this clone: No antigen is known for it.

The sequence came from a woman between 70 and 85 years old with pancreatic cancer. The genes are TRBV4-2 and TRBJ1-5; possible D gene TRBD1, 5 bases. This specimen was peripheral blood, taken from a patient treated with proton-based radiotherapy. The CDR3 DNA follows: TGTGCCAGCAGCCAAGAAGATGGGACTCAGAGGCATCAGCCCCAGCATTTT. Residues: CASSQEDGTQRHQPQHF.